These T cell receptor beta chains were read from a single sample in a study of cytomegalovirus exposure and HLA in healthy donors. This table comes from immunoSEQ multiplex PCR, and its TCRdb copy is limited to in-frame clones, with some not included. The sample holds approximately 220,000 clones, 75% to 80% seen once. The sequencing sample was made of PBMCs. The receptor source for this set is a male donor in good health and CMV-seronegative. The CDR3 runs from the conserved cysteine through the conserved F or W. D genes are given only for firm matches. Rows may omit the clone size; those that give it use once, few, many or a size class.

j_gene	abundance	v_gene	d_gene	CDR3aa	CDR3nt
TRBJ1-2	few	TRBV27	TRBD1	CASSLDRAGGYTF	TGTGCCAGCAGTTTGGACAGGGCTGGTGGCTACACCTTC
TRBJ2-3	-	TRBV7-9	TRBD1	CAGMGWTGDLESTDTQYF	TGTGCCGGAATGGGTTGGACAGGGGACCTAGAAAGCACAGATACGCAGTATTTT
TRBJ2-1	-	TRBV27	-	CASSFYSSSSYNEQFF	TGTGCCAGCAGTTTTTATTCTAGCTCCTCCTACAATGAGCAGTTCTTC
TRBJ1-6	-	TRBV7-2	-	CASSFTGPSSYNSPLHF	TGTGCCAGCAGCTTTACAGGGCCGAGCTCCTATAATTCACCCCTCCACTTT
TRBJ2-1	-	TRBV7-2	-	CASTPGGFNVNEQFF	TGTGCCAGCACCCCAGGGGGGTTTAATGTCAATGAGCAGTTCTTC
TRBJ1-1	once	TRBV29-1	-	CSVAAGVNTEAFF	TGCAGCGTTGCGGCAGGGGTTAACACTGAAGCTTTCTTT
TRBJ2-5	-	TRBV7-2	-	CASSFRVGGETQYF	TGTGCCAGCAGTTTTCGAGTGGGAGGTGAGACCCAGTACTTC
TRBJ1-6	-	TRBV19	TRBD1	CASSTGGGSPLHF	TGTGCCAGTAGTACAGGGGGCGGGTCACCCCTCCACTTT
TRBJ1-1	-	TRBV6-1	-	CASTRTLTTEAFF	TGTGCCAGCACCCGGACTCTCACCACTGAAGCTTTCTTT
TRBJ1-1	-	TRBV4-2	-	CASSLANGQGNTEAFF	TGTGCCAGCAGCCTAGCTAACGGGCAGGGGAACACTGAAGCTTTCTTT
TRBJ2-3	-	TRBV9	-	CASSSRLFTDTQYF	TGTGCCAGCAGCTCCCGGTTGTTCACAGATACGCAGTATTTT
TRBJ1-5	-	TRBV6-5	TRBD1	CASKAQGQVGQPQHF	TGTGCCAGCAAGGCCCAAGGACAGGTCGGGCAGCCCCAGCATTTT
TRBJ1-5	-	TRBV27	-	CASRGGGPQPQHF	TGTGCCAGCAGGGGAGGGGGTCCTCAGCCCCAGCATTTT
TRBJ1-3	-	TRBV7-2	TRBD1	CASSFTGGAGNTIYF	TGTGCCAGCAGCTTTACAGGGGGCGCTGGAAACACCATATATTTT
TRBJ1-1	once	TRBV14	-	CASSVGHNTEAFF	TGTGCCAGCAGCGTGGGACACAACACTGAAGCTTTCTTT
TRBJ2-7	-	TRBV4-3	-	CASSQDRAYEQYF	TGCGCCAGCAGCCAAGACAGGGCTTACGAGCAGTACTTC
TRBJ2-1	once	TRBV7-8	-	CASSLELRRELYNEQFF	TGTGCCAGCAGCTTAGAGCTCCGCCGGGAGCTCTACAATGAGCAGTTCTTC
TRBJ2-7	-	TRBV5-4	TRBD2	CASSPSGGLPYEQYF	TGTGCCAGCAGCCCTAGCGGGGGCCTTCCCTACGAGCAGTACTTC
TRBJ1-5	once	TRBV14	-	CASSPPFLANQPQHF	TGTGCCAGCAGCCCTCCTTTTTTAGCAAATCAGCCCCAGCATTTT
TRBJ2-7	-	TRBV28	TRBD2	CASSFSGENRAYEQYF	TGTGCCAGCAGTTTTAGCGGGGAAAACCGCGCCTACGAGCAGTACTTC
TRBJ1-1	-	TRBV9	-	CASSMRTDEVNTEAFF	TGTGCCAGCAGCATGAGGACAGATGAGGTGAACACTGAAGCTTTCTTT
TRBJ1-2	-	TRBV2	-	CASSGLNYGYTF	TGTGCCAGCAGTGGACTCAACTATGGCTACACCTTC
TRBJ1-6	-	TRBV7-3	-	CASSLQHGSPLHF	TGTGCCAGCAGCTTACAACATGGTTCACCCCTCCACTTT
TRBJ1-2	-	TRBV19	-	CASSNAGGYYGYTF	TGTGCCAGTAGTAATGCGGGAGGATACTATGGCTACACCTTC
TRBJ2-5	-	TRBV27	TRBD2	CASSPGTSWGETQYF	TGTGCCAGCAGTCCCGGGACTAGCTGGGGGGAGACCCAGTACTTC
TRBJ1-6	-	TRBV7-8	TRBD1	CASSRWDRGKSYNSPLHF	TGTGCCAGCAGCCGATGGGACAGGGGGAAATCATATAATTCACCCCTCCACTTT
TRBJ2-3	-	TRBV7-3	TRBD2	CASSLTVSSGHTDTQYF	TGTGCCAGCAGCTTAACGGTGTCTAGCGGTCACACAGATACGCAGTATTTT
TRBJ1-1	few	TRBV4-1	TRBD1	CASSLTGATAFF	TGCGCCAGCAGCTTGACAGGGGCGACAGCTTTCTTT